This TCR beta chain was found in a study of cytotoxic CD8 clonotypes in ibrutinib-treated CLL. About the research overall: Within the patient group, around 11 were relapsed/refractory and some 14 treatment-naive, and about 18 were IGHV unmutated. Partial response was seen in about 25 patients and complete response in 2; after median about six years, roughly 14 stayed remitted, some 12 progressed. Study findings and constraints: Measured clonality at baseline was greater than in age-matched healthy donors and tracked with circulating CD8+ T-cell counts. Contraction or stability on treatment was seen for public clonotypes, which were uncommon.

This clone was detected ten times or more. As yet, its antigen is unknown. An end of the junction does not agree with germline; a read error may underlie this. The data were produced by immunoSEQ multiplex PCR, yet TCRdb's version contains in-frame clones alone and is incomplete. Of roughly 200,000 clones listed, roughly 73% are singletons. CDR3 size: 16 residues. Germline V gives CDR1 LGHNA, CDR2 YNFKEQ. This receptor was identified in a human donor with chronic lymphocytic leukemia. Sequenced here: PBMCs, sampled after 12 months of ibrutinib treatment. The chain employs TRBV4-2 and TRBJ2-7; 10 bases map to TRBD1. The CDR3 DNA follows: TGTGCCAGCAGCCATTCCCCGGGACAGGGGCCCCTATCGTCTTCTTTC. It is translated as CASSHSPGQGPLSSSF.